What follows is one T cell receptor (beta chain) and its context. One end of the junction varies from germline; a read error may be responsible. Via MiXCR, TCRdb re-called the PCR reads, giving one row per CDR3 protein. The sample has 20,000 or so distinct CDR3 sequences; around 40% are singletons. This entry comes from a study of tumor-infiltrating lymphocytes in oesophageal squamous cell carcinoma. The specimen sequenced was normal esophageal tissue next to the tumor. The sequence was collected from a female donor with esophageal squamous cell carcinoma.

In nucleotides, the CDR3 is TGTGCCAGCACCGGACAGTCCCACGGCGGGGAGACCCAGTACTTT. Translated, it gives CASTGQSHGGETQYF. The V gene is TRBV7-6, the J gene TRBJ2-5; the D call may be TRBD1 or TRBD2 (6 bases each). The CDR3 is 15 amino acids. Germline-derived CDR1 and CDR2 are SGHVS and FNYEAQ.